Below are 28 T cell receptor beta chains sequenced from a single sample in a study of T cell repertoires in cytomegalovirus infection. Each CDR3 protein gets one entry after TCRdb re-called the reads with MiXCR. The sample carries some 160,000 distinct CDR3 sequences, 17% recorded once. Sequenced material: CD8+ T cells from PBMCs. These TCRs come from a human donor in good health (CMV status not recorded). Some clones in this sample may be carry-over from other donors' samples.

This clonotype was found a few times. The rearrangement links TRBV6-2 or TRBV6-3 to TRBJ2-3, with D maybe TRBD2 (6 bases). V lost 2 bases and J lost 11, with 17 bases in between. CDR1 is MNHEY, CDR2 SVGEGT, per germline. The CDR3 has 14 amino acids. CDR3 loop: CASSYVRLVEEQYF. CDR3 coding DNA: TGTGCCAGCAGTTACGTGAGACTAGTAGAGGAGCAGTATTTT.

This clonotype appeared a few times. This rearrangement joins TRBV5-5 to TRBJ2-2; tentative D call: TRBD2 (6 bases). Trimming removed 4 bases from V and 2 bases from J, with 12 bases in between. The CDR3 sequence is 15 residues long. CDR1 is SGHKS and CDR2 is YYEKEE in the germline V gene (reference sequence). CDR3: CASSPWDFNTGELFF. In DNA, the CDR3 is TGTGCCAGCAGCCCCTGGGACTTCAACACCGGGGAGCTGTTTTTT.

The chain joins TRBV27 to TRBJ1-1, with unresolved D. The CDR3 covers 13 residues. Germline values: CDR1 MNHEY, CDR2 SMNVEV (reference sequence). Trimming took off 0 bases at V and 4 bases at J, with 6 bases between the two ends. The CDR3 DNA is TGTGCCAGCAGTTTATCTTATCCCACTGAAGCTTTCTTT. Translating gives CASSLSYPTEAFF.

V gene TRBV7-9 combines with J gene TRBJ1-3; D uncertain. The CDR3 sequence is 14 residues long. V shed 5 bases and J shed 1 base, with 9 bases lying between them. The germline V gene encodes CDR1 SEHNR and CDR2 FQNEAQ (reference sequence). The CDR3 coding sequence is TGTGCCAGCAGCCTAACAGAGTCTGGAAACACCATATATTTT. This gives the protein CASSLTESGNTIYF. Combining the CDR3 with reference TRBV7-9 and TRBJ1-3 gives the whole variable domain DTGVSQNPRHKITKRGQNVTFRCDPISEHNRLYWYRQTLGQGPEFLTYFQNEAQLEKSRLLSDRFSAERPKGSFSTLEIQRTEQGDSAMYLCASSLTESGNTIYFGEGSWLTVV.

The CDR3 is CSVEDRVRYEQYF. For the CDR3, the DNA is TGCAGCGTTGAAGATAGGGTCAGATACGAGCAGTACTTC. The chain is built from TRBV29-1 and TRBJ2-7; D gene uncertain. V was cut by 0 bases and J by 4 bases, with 10 bases left in between. This CDR3 is built from 13 residues. Germline loops: CDR1 SQVTM, CDR2 ANQGSEA.

The CDR3 region has the DNA TGTGCCAGCAGCTTAGCCCGGGGGGCTAGAAACACTGAAGCTTTCTTT. Amino acid sequence: CASSLARGARNTEAFF. The chain couples TRBV7-2 to TRBJ1-1, with D maybe TRBD1 (6 bases). In germline, CDR1 is SGHTA, CDR2 FQGNSA. V lost 0 bases, J lost 2 bases, and 13 bases lay in between. CDR3 size: 16 residues.

This clonotype was counted between two and nine times. The V call is TRBV2, the J call TRBJ1-4, with no clear D. Trimming shortened V by 7 bases and J by 6 bases, and 18 bases separated the two germline ends. Germline values: CDR1 SNHLY, CDR2 FYNNEI. The CDR3 has 15 residues. The CDR3 coding sequence is TGTGCCAGCACCGACGGGAAGGAGGGATATGAAAAACTGTTTTTT. It translates to CASTDGKEGYEKLFF.

CDR3 amino acids: CASSIGPQNIQYF. The DNA for the CDR3 is TGTGCCAGCAGTATCGGGCCCCAAAACATTCAGTACTTC. The chain is built from TRBV12-3 or TRBV12-4 and TRBJ2-4; D call uncertain. The CDR3 spans 13 residues. The V and J ends lost 5 bases and 5 bases respectively, with 10 bases between them.

In its sample, this clonotype was seen a few times. The chain combines TRBV19 with TRBJ1-4; D not certain. Germline CDR1 LNHDA, CDR2 SQIVND (reference sequence). This CDR3 has 12 residues. Between the trimmed V and J ends, which lost 8 bases and 6 bases, there was a span of 10 bases. CDR3 in amino acids: CASYSIDEKLFF. The CDR3 coding sequence is TGTGCCAGTTATTCCATCGATGAAAAACTGTTTTTT.

This sequence joins TRBV12-5 and TRBJ1-5, with unresolved D. The V end was cut by 6 bases, the J end by 5 bases, with 5 bases between. The CDR3 loop spans 11 amino acids. Germline V gene lookup returns CDR1 LGHNT and CDR2 FRNRAP. The chain's CDR3 is CASGNHQPQHF. CDR3 sequence (DNA): TGTGCTAGTGGCAACCATCAGCCCCAGCATTTT.

V and J are TRBV7-2 and TRBJ2-7; D is uncertain. V was shortened by 0 bases and J by 6 bases, with 9 bases between the two germline ends. The CDR3 covers 13 residues. Germline CDR1 reads SGHTA; CDR2 reads FQGNSA. The CDR3 is CASSLARTREQYF. The CDR3 nucleotides read TGTGCCAGCAGCTTAGCTAGGACCCGCGAGCAGTACTTC.

This clonotype was seen only a few times. The chain uses TRBV28 and TRBJ2-3; TRBD1 matches 7 bases. J gave up 2 bases and V 3 bases, and 2 bases lay outside the gene matches. The CDR3 contains 14 residues. CDR1 is MDHEN and CDR2 is SYDVKM in the germline V gene. CDR3 coding DNA: TGTGCCAGCAGTTTGGGACAGATCACAGATACGCAGTATTTT. This encodes CASSLGQITDTQYF. The full variable domain, rest sourced from reference TRBV28 and TRBJ2-3, is DVKVTQSSRYLVKRTGEKVFLECVQDMDHENMFWYRQDPGLGLRLIYFSYDVKMKEKGDIPEGYSVSREKKERFSLILESASTNQTSMYLCASSLGQITDTQYFGPGTRLTVL.

This clonotype occurred a few times. The chain recombines TRBV7-8 with TRBJ2-7; D tentatively reads TRBD1 or TRBD2 (5 bases each). The V and J ends lost 6 bases and 1 base respectively, with 13 bases between them. Germline V gene sequence: CDR1 SGHVS, CDR2 FQNEAQ. The CDR3 contains 14 residues. The CDR3 protein is CASRERGKSYEQYF. The DNA for the CDR3 is TGTGCCAGCAGGGAGAGGGGTAAATCCTACGAGCAGTACTTC.

There are many counts of this clonotype. The chain has TRBV20-1 and TRBJ1-2, with D possibly being TRBD1 (6 bases). Germline lookup yields CDR1 DFQATT and CDR2 SNEGSKA (reference sequence). The CDR3 runs to 16 residues. The V end was cut by 0 bases, the J end by 3 bases, with 17 bases between. The CDR3 DNA reads as TGCAGTGCTAGAGATCACAGGGTTGGTTTGGACTATGGCTACACCTTC. Translation gives CSARDHRVGLDYGYTF.

The rearrangement uses TRBV7-8 and TRBJ2-5, with unresolved D. The CDR3 spans 15 residues. The germline V and J ends were trimmed by 2 bases and 3 bases, with 13 bases remaining between them. Germline V lookup: CDR1 SGHVS, CDR2 FQNEAQ. CDR3 DNA sequence: TGTGCCAGCAGCTTAAATAAAAGGGCAGAAGAGACCCAGTACTTC. Protein: CASSLNKRAEETQYF.

This clonotype was seen repeatedly, ten times or more. V usage is TRBV27 and J usage is TRBJ2-1; 10 bases agree with TRBD2. This CDR3 is 16 amino acids long. Germline V gene sequence: CDR1 MNHEY, CDR2 SMNVEV (reference sequence). The J segment lost 4 bases and the V segment lost 5 bases, leaving 8 bases of the junction unmatched. CDR3 DNA sequence: TGTGCCAGCAGTCCCAGGACTAGCGGTAAATACAATGAGCAGTTCTTC. Amino acid sequence: CASSPRTSGKYNEQFF.

The V and J genes are TRBV29-1 and TRBJ2-2; the D gene could be TRBD1 or TRBD2 (5 bases each). CDR1 and CDR2 from the germline V gene are SQVTM and ANQGSEA. V was shortened by 4 bases and J by 4 bases, with 13 bases between the two germline ends. The CDR3 covers 14 residues. The CDR3 nucleotides are TGCAGCGTTGTTAGGGGTGAGGGCACCGGGGAGCTGTTTTTT. This translates into CSVVRGEGTGELFF.

This rearrangement joins TRBV12-3 or TRBV12-4 to TRBJ2-1, with D possibly TRBD1 on 6 matching bases. This CDR3 has 17 amino acids. V was pared by 5 bases and J by 8 bases, with 25 bases between. The CDR3 nucleotides read TGTGCCAGCAGTCACGCCCCGGGACAAACAAAAAGGGATGAGCAGTTCTTC. Protein: CASSHAPGQTKRDEQFF.

This clonotype showed up just a few times. V and J are TRBV6-2 or TRBV6-3 and TRBJ1-1; weak D call: TRBD1 (6 bases). CDR1 is MNHEY and CDR2 is SVGEGT in the germline V gene. V was cut by 8 bases and J by 1 base, with 11 bases left in between. This CDR3 is built from 13 residues. DNA of the CDR3: TGTGCCAGCGGGGGCGGCTCGAACACTGAAGCTTTCTTT. Its protein is CASGGGSNTEAFF.

This clonotype turned up a few times. The chain carries TRBV19 and TRBJ2-2; a possible D gene is TRBD1 (6 bases). This CDR3 spans 16 amino acids. The V gene's germline CDR1 is LNHDA and CDR2 SQIVND (reference sequence). Trimming removed 1 base from V and 0 bases from J, with 9 bases in between. The CDR3 protein is CASSIGWTANTGELFF. DNA for the CDR3: TGTGCCAGTAGTATAGGGTGGACAGCGAACACCGGGGAGCTGTTTTTT. The full variable domain, rest sourced from reference TRBV19 and TRBJ2-2, is DGGITQSPKYLFRKEGQNVTLSCEQNLNHDAMYWYRQDPGQGLRLIYYSQIVNDFQKGDIAEGYSVSREKKESFPLTVTSAQKNPTAFYLCASSIGWTANTGELFFGEGSRLTVL.

This clonotype was seen a few times. J is TRBJ2-7 and V is TRBV2, with D uncertain. The CDR3 has 14 residues. Deletions cut 3 bases from V and 3 bases from J, with 12 bases between. Germline CDR1 SNHLY, CDR2 FYNNEI. The CDR3: CASSEAYRRYEQYF. CDR3 bases: TGTGCCAGCAGTGAGGCATATCGCCGCTACGAGCAGTACTTC. Full variable domain (missing parts from reference TRBV2 and TRBJ2-7): EPEVTQTPSHQVTQMGQEVILRCVPISNHLYFYWYRQILGQKVEFLVSFYNNEISEKSEIFDDQFSVERPDGSNFTLKIRSTKLEDSAMYFCASSEAYRRYEQYFGPGTRLTVT.

This clonotype was seen a handful of times. The V and J genes are TRBV7-9 and TRBJ1-5, with D unclear. CDR1 is SEHNR and CDR2 is FQNEAQ in the germline V gene (reference sequence). V gave up 5 bases and J gave up 5 bases, with 7 bases separating them. This CDR3 has 12 amino acids. CDR3 nucleotide sequence: TGTGCCAGCAGCGGCAGAGATCAGCCCCAGCATTTT. Its translation is CASSGRDQPQHF.

This clonotype was seen ten or more times. J is TRBJ1-2 and V is TRBV20-1; 10 nucleotides agree with TRBD1. The CDR3 runs 15 residues. The V segment lost 0 bases and the J segment 5 bases; nucleotides outside the gene matches: 6. Per the germline V gene, CDR1 is DFQATT and CDR2 is SNEGSKA (reference sequence). The CDR3 spells CSARDGDRGRYGYTF. In nucleotides, the CDR3 is TGCAGTGCTAGAGATGGGGACAGGGGACGGTATGGCTACACCTTC.

The chain has TRBV6-2 or TRBV6-3 and TRBJ2-1; D may be TRBD1 or TRBD2 (5 bases each). Trimming stripped 5 bases from V and 8 bases from J, with 16 bases between. This CDR3 contains 14 residues. Germline lookup yields CDR1 MNHEY and CDR2 SVGEGT. DNA of the CDR3: TGTGCCAGCAGTCCGCGGCCTTTGGGGGATGAGCAGTTCTTC. Translated, it gives CASSPRPLGDEQFF.

This clonotype was seen only a few times. The chain joins TRBV7-8 to TRBJ2-7; TRBD1 aligns across 7 bases. V was pared by 2 bases and J by 5 bases, with 6 bases of the junction left unmatched. This CDR3 contains 14 residues. Looked up from germline, CDR1 is SGHVS and CDR2 is FQNEAQ. DNA of the CDR3: TGTGCCAGCAGCTTAAACAGGGGTAAGCACGAGCAGTACTTC. It is translated as CASSLNRGKHEQYF.

The rearrangement uses TRBV28 and TRBJ2-1; D is uncertain. V was trimmed by 5 bases and J by 6 bases, leaving 8 bases between them. Germline CDR1 reads MDHEN; CDR2 reads SYDVKM. This CDR3 has 12 residues. CDR3 amino acids: CASSPTANEQFF. The CDR3 nucleotides are TGTGCCAGCAGTCCCACCGCCAATGAGCAGTTCTTC.

This clonotype was counted only a few times. The chain recombines TRBV7-8 with TRBJ1-6; tentatively, D is TRBD1 (5 bases). This CDR3 contains 15 residues. Per the germline V gene, CDR1 is SGHVS and CDR2 is FQNEAQ. Trimming left V 7 bases short and J 7 bases short, with 17 bases between. In DNA, the CDR3 is TGTGCCAGCACCGCCCTGGCGGGACCCAATTCACCCCTCCACTTT. It specifies CASTALAGPNSPLHF.

V usage is TRBV25-1 and J usage is TRBJ2-7; D unresolved. The CDR3 covers 15 residues. Germline V CDR1 and CDR2: MGHDK, SYGVNS. The V end lost 4 bases, the J end lost 5 bases, and 18 bases lay between the germline ends. CDR3 region: CASSVGPDLVNEQYF. The CDR3 region has the DNA TGTGCCAGCAGTGTCGGTCCAGACCTCGTCAACGAGCAGTACTTC.